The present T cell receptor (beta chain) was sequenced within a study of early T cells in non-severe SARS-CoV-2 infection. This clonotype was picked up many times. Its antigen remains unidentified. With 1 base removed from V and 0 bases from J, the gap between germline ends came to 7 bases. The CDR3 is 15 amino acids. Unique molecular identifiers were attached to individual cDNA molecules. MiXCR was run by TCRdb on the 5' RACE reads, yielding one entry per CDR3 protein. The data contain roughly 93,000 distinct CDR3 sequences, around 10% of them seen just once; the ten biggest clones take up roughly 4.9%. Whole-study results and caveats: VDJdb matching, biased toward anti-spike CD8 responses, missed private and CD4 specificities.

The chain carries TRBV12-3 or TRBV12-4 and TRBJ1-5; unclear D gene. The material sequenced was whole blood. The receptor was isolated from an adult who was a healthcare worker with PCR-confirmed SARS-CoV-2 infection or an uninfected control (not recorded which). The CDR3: CASSLVGLSNQPQHF. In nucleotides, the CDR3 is TGTGCCAGCAGTTTAGTCGGACTTAGCAATCAGCCCCAGCATTTT.